A single sample is the source of the 5 T cell receptor beta chains below, sequenced in a study of OX40 agonist ivuxolimab in advanced cancers. This table comes from immunoSEQ multiplex PCR, and its TCRdb copy is limited to in-frame clones, with some not included. The data contain about 27,000 clones, about 85% of them singletons. Sequencing was performed on CD4+ or CD8+ T cells sorted from blood, taken in a trial of the OX40 agonist ivuxolimab. All receptors come from an adult with an advanced solid tumor such as melanoma, head and neck, liver or kidney cancer.

The chain employs TRBV6-1 and TRBJ2-1; 9 bases fit TRBD2. The ends lost 9 bases at V and 7 bases at J; junction bases unmatched: 10. CDR3 length equals 14 residues. In germline, CDR1 is MNHNS, CDR2 SASEGT. The CDR3: CASHLAGEMNEQFF. CDR3 coding DNA: TGTGCCAGTCACTTAGCGGGGGAGATGAATGAGCAGTTCTTC.

This clone was counted once. The chain carries TRBV18 and TRBJ1-2; TRBD1 matches at 8 bases. J gave up 8 bases and V 3 bases, and 5 bases lay outside the gene matches. Germline assignment: CDR1 KGHSH and CDR2 LQKENI. The CDR3 runs 13 residues. The CDR3 region is CASSPLTGDGYTF. CDR3 coding DNA: TGTGCCAGCTCACCTTTGACAGGGGACGGCTACACCTTC. Drawing the rest from reference TRBV18 and TRBJ1-2, the complete variable domain is NAGVMQNPRHLVRRRGQEARLRCSPMKGHSHVYWYRQLPEEGLKFMVYLQKENIIDESGMPKERFSAEFPKEGPSILRIQQVVRGDSAAYFCASSPLTGDGYTFGSGTRLTVV.

The chain recombines TRBV27 with TRBJ2-2; weak D call: TRBD1 (6 bases). Deletions cut 6 bases from V and 6 bases from J, with 11 bases between. This CDR3 has 13 residues. Germline lookup yields CDR1 MNHEY and CDR2 SMNVEV (reference sequence). CDR3 residues: CASSLRGPGELFF. The DNA for the CDR3 is TGTGCCAGCAGCCTCAGGGGTCCCGGGGAGCTGTTTTTT.

The rearrangement joins TRBV28 to TRBJ2-7, with D perhaps matching TRBD1 or TRBD2 (5 bases each). Germline V lookup: CDR1 MDHEN, CDR2 SYDVKM. The V end lost 6 bases, the J end lost 7 bases, and 16 bases lay between the germline ends. This CDR3 is 13 amino acids long. The CDR3 sequence is CASSPGRPREQYF. The CDR3 nucleotides read TGTGCCAGCAGCCCGGGGCGCCCTCGTGAGCAGTACTTC.

V gene TRBV2 combines with J gene TRBJ2-3; no firm D call. The germline V gene encodes CDR1 SNHLY and CDR2 FYNNEI. V was pared by 3 bases and J by 3 bases, with 7 bases between. The CDR3 contains 13 residues. The CDR3 here is CASSDSGTDTQYF. The CDR3 DNA follows: TGTGCCAGCAGTGATTCCGGAACAGATACGCAGTATTTT.